The rows below give T cell receptor beta chains drawn from one sample of a study of control samples from healthy donors and cancer patients. Produced via immunoSEQ multiplex PCR; TCRdb's table is partial and in-frame only. The sample lists about 220,000 clones; about 94% were seen once. Sequencing was done on a sample of blood. The receptors were gathered from a man aged 50-59 years in good health. The CDR3 runs from the conserved cysteine through the conserved F or W. The D gene is left open where the match is weak. The size field is filled for only some rows; it gives once, few, many or a size class.

abundance	d_gene	v_gene	j_gene	CDR3aa	CDR3nt
NA	NA	TRBV6-5	TRBJ1-1	CASSPTGTEAFF	TGTGCCAGCAGTCCCACAGGGACTGAAGCTTTCTTT
NA	TRBD2	TRBV6-5	TRBJ2-1	CASSYLGGGADDEQFF	TGTGCCAGCAGTTACCTGGGCGGGGGGGCCGACGATGAGCAGTTCTTC
NA	NA	TRBV25-1	TRBJ2-1	CASSMDAYNEQFF	TGTGCCAGCAGTATGGACGCTTACAATGAGCAGTTCTTC
NA	NA	TRBV6-1	TRBJ1-6	CASSEPVPLHF	TGTGCCAGCAGTGAGCCTGTCCCCCTCCACTTT
NA	TRBD1	TRBV5-1	TRBJ1-2	CASSGTANYGYTF	TGCGCCAGCAGCGGGACAGCTAACTATGGCTACACCTTC
NA	TRBD1	TRBV29-1	TRBJ1-1	CSAPGQGGGTEAFF	TGCAGCGCCCCCGGACAGGGGGGGGGTACTGAAGCTTTCTTT
NA	NA	TRBV3-1/TRBV3-2	TRBJ2-3	CASSPHTYTDTQYF	TGTGCCAGCAGCCCGCACACTTATACAGATACGCAGTATTTT
NA	TRBD1	TRBV5-1	TRBJ1-1	CASSRQGENEAFF	TGCGCCAGCAGCCGTCAGGGGGAGAATGAAGCTTTCTTT
NA	TRBD1	TRBV28	TRBJ1-3	CASSRAGGAGNTIYF	TGTGCCAGCAGCCGGGCAGGGGGAGCTGGAAACACCATATATTTT
NA	TRBD2	TRBV4-3	TRBJ2-2	CASSHTLAANTGELFF	TGCGCCAGCAGCCATACACTAGCGGCGAACACCGGGGAGCTGTTTTTT
NA	NA	TRBV19	TRBJ1-6	CASSMGGYSPLHF	TGTGCCAGTAGTATGGGCGGGTATTCACCCCTCCACTTT
NA	NA	TRBV29-1	TRBJ2-5	CSVGWVAETQYF	TGCAGCGTTGGTTGGGTCGCGGAGACCCAGTACTTC
NA	TRBD2	TRBV20-1	TRBJ2-7	CRASGAYEQYF	TGCAGGGCTAGCGGGGCCTACGAGCAGTACTTC
NA	NA	TRBV6-2/TRBV6-3	TRBJ2-5	CASSYRRTDRQETQYF	TGTGCCAGCAGTTATCGCCGGACAGACCGACAAGAGACCCAGTACTTC
NA	NA	TRBV30	TRBJ2-5	CAWNLMQQETQYF	TGTGCCTGGAACTTAATGCAGCAAGAGACCCAGTACTTC
NA	NA	TRBV4-1	TRBJ1-6	CASSQTTTGGTPLHF	TGCGCCAGCAGCCAAACTACCACGGGGGGCACACCCCTCCACTTT
NA	NA	TRBV5-1	TRBJ2-5	CASSLLGGETQYF	TGCGCCAGCAGCTTGTTAGGAGGAGAGACCCAGTACTTC
NA	NA	TRBV15	TRBJ2-7	CATSRVGSGYYEQYF	TGTGCCACCAGCAGAGTGGGGAGCGGCTACTACGAGCAGTACTTC
NA	NA	TRBV5-4	TRBJ1-3	CASSSSGPGNTIYF	TGTGCCAGCTCCTCTTCAGGGCCTGGAAACACCATATATTTT
NA	NA	TRBV18	TRBJ2-1	CASSRNVPGAITNEQFF	TGTGCCAGCTCTCGAAACGTACCGGGGGCTATTACTAATGAGCAGTTCTTC
NA	NA	TRBV2	TRBJ1-2	CASSESRFNYGYTF	TGTGCCAGCAGTGAAAGTAGGTTTAACTATGGCTACACCTTC
once	NA	TRBV5-1	TRBJ2-1	CASSSREYNEQFF	TGCGCCAGCAGCTCCCGGGAGTACAATGAGCAGTTCTTC
NA	NA	TRBV6-2/TRBV6-3	TRBJ1-2	CASSYSGRGSDGYTF	TGTGCCAGCAGTTACTCTGGCAGGGGAAGCGATGGCTACACCTTC
NA	NA	TRBV11-2	TRBJ1-3	CASSYPISPRPGGNTIYF	TGTGCCAGCAGCTATCCTATCTCACCTCGCCCCGGGGGAAACACCATATATTTT
NA	TRBD1	TRBV24-1	TRBJ2-3	CASKKGGLSTDTQYF	TGTGCCAGCAAGAAAGGGGGCTTGAGTACAGATACGCAGTATTTT
NA	NA	TRBV7-8	TRBJ2-2	CASSPTESRTGELFF	TGTGCCAGCAGCCCGACCGAGTCACGGACCGGGGAGCTGTTTTTT
NA	TRBD1	TRBV5-1	TRBJ1-5	CASSLQGGEQPQHF	TGCGCCAGCTCACTTCAAGGGGGCGAACAGCCCCAGCATTTT
NA	TRBD2	TRBV28	TRBJ2-1	CASSLQRGGYNEQFF	TGTGCCAGCAGTTTACAGCGGGGGGGATACAATGAGCAGTTCTTC
NA	NA	TRBV19	TRBJ2-3	CASSTEGRSTDTQYF	TGTGCCAGTAGTACCGAGGGACGGAGCACAGATACGCAGTATTTT
NA	NA	TRBV29-1	TRBJ1-1	CSVADDEAFF	TGCAGCGTTGCAGACGATGAAGCTTTCTTT
NA	NA	TRBV19	TRBJ2-2	CATGNAGTGELFF	TGTGCCACGGGGAACGCGGGCACCGGGGAGCTGTTTTTT
NA	NA	TRBV7-8	TRBJ1-6	CASSLVDRKDSPLHF	TGTGCCAGCAGCTTAGTTGACAGGAAGGATTCACCCCTCCACTTT
NA	TRBD1	TRBV5-4	TRBJ1-1	CASSSQGGHTEAFF	TGTGCCAGCAGCTCCCAGGGGGGGCACACTGAAGCTTTCTTT
NA	NA	TRBV19	TRBJ1-1	CASRQISMNTEAFF	TGTGCCAGTAGACAGATTTCTATGAACACTGAAGCTTTCTTT
NA	TRBD1	TRBV29-1	TRBJ1-4	CSVLRDSATNEKLFF	TGCAGCGTTTTAAGGGACAGTGCAACTAATGAAAAACTGTTTTTT
NA	NA	TRBV7-2	TRBJ1-5	CASSTPGEPQHF	TGTGCCAGCAGCACCCCAGGGGAACCCCAGCATTTT
NA	NA	TRBV11-2	TRBJ2-2	CASSLARTEGLFF	TGTGCCAGCAGCTTAGCAAGGACAGAGGGGCTGTTTTTT
NA	NA	TRBV25-1	TRBJ2-6	CASSGVPQGLGANVLTF	TGTGCCAGCAGTGGAGTACCCCAGGGGCTTGGGGCCAACGTCCTGACTTTC
NA	TRBD1	TRBV18	TRBJ2-3	CASSPTGVIDTQYF	TGTGCCAGCTCACCTACAGGGGTGATAGATACGCAGTATTTT